The 19 T cell receptor beta chains below all came from one sample that was sequenced in a study of T cell repertoires in cytomegalovirus infection. One entry per CDR3 protein, called by TCRdb with MiXCR from the reads. The sample records fewer than 850,000 distinct CDR3 sequences, around 29% being singletons. Their recognized antigens are unknown. The sample consisted of cultured CD8+ T cells from PBMCs, taken from culture after CMV antigen stimulation. The receptors shown here come from a human donor in good health (CMV status not recorded). Some clones in this sample may be carry-over from other donors' samples.

The rearrangement joins TRBV27 to TRBJ2-7; 12 positions match TRBD2. CDR1 is MNHEY, CDR2 SMNVEV, per germline (reference sequence). The CDR3 runs 17 residues. V dropped 6 bases and J dropped 6; count of bases not matched to a gene: 15. CDR3 residues: CASSASGGALNLPEQYF. DNA of the CDR3: TGTGCCAGCAGCGCTAGCGGGGGGGCTTTAAATCTTCCCGAGCAGTACTTC.

The chain couples TRBV24-1 to TRBJ2-1; possibly TRBD1 for D (6 bases). The V gene lost 9 bases and the J gene lost 6 bases, with 11 bases spanning the gap. The CDR3 consists of 12 residues. Germline V gene sequence: CDR1 KGHDR, CDR2 SFDVKD. The CDR3 spells CATSIGGNEQFF. The CDR3 coding sequence is TGTGCCACCTCAATAGGGGGCAATGAGCAGTTCTTC.

The chain joins TRBV2 to TRBJ1-3; D call uncertain. The ends were cut back, 5 bases at V and 6 bases at J, with 11 bases in the middle. Germline V CDR1 and CDR2: SNHLY, FYNNEI. CDR3 size: 13 residues. CDR3 sequence: CASSQTFQNTIYF. CDR3 in DNA: TGTGCCAGCAGTCAGACCTTTCAAAACACCATATATTTT.

V usage is TRBV27 and J usage is TRBJ2-5; D not resolved. V shed 4 bases and J shed 1 base, with 10 bases lying between them. This CDR3 has 14 residues. Germline V gene sequence: CDR1 MNHEY, CDR2 SMNVEV (reference sequence). The CDR3 sequence: CASSWGSSQETQYF. The CDR3 DNA is TGTGCCAGCAGTTGGGGATCCTCCCAAGAGACCCAGTACTTC.

V usage is TRBV2 and J usage is TRBJ1-4; tentative D call: TRBD1 (5 bases). The CDR3 contains 17 residues. Trimming pared 5 bases from V and 4 bases from J, leaving 20 bases between. Germline V gives CDR1 SNHLY, CDR2 FYNNEI. The CDR3 DNA reads as TGTGCCAGCAGTCCGAAGGGGCCCCTACCCCTTAATGAAAAACTGTTTTTT. Translating gives CASSPKGPLPLNEKLFF.

The J gene is TRBJ1-1, the V gene TRBV7-6; TRBD1 is a possible D gene (5 bases). The germline CDR1 and CDR2 sequences are SGHVS and FNYEAQ. Deletions cut 0 bases from V and 0 bases from J, with 11 bases between. The CDR3 totals 16 residues. The CDR3 region is CASSLARGQMNTEAFF. CDR3 DNA: TGTGCCAGCAGCTTAGCTCGAGGACAAATGAACACTGAAGCTTTCTTT.

V and J are TRBV27 and TRBJ1-2; D may be TRBD1 (6 bases). CDR1 is MNHEY and CDR2 is SMNVEV in the germline V gene (reference sequence). Trimming removed 2 bases at V and 4 bases at J, with 14 bases between. The CDR3 sequence is 15 residues long. The CDR3, as DNA: TGTGCCAGCAGTTTAACCGGACAGATGCTCTATGGCTACACCTTC. This sequence encodes CASSLTGQMLYGYTF.

This clonotype was found a few times. This sequence joins TRBV19 and TRBJ1-2; D is unresolved. V was cut by 0 bases and J by 3 bases, with 8 bases left in between. The CDR3 extends over 14 amino acids. CDR1 and CDR2 from the germline V gene are LNHDA and SQIVND (reference sequence). The CDR3 nucleotides are TGTGCCAGTAGTATAGACCGGCTCCACTATGGCTACACCTTC. This codes for CASSIDRLHYGYTF.

The chain recombines TRBV6-1 with TRBJ1-1, with 8 bases matching TRBD1. The CDR3 is 14 amino acids. Unmatched junction bases numbered 4, after V lost 2 bases and J lost 5 bases. Germline V gene data show CDR1 as MNHNS and CDR2 as SASEGT. CDR3 in DNA: TGTGCCAGCAGTGAACAGGGGGCGAGAACTGAAGCTTTCTTT. This encodes CASSEQGARTEAFF.

This clonotype appeared a few times. The rearrangement links TRBV10-3 to TRBJ1-5; D uncertain. V lost 4 bases to trimming and J lost 0 bases, with 16 bases between them. CDR3 length: 17 residues. The V gene's germline CDR1 is ENHRY and CDR2 SYGVKD. The DNA of the CDR3 is TGTGCCATCAGTGCCACCGACGGAGGGTATAGCAATCAGCCCCAGCATTTT. Its translation is CAISATDGGYSNQPQHF.

The sample holds a few counts of this clonotype. The chain joins TRBV27 to TRBJ2-1; weak D call: TRBD1 (6 bases). This CDR3 comprises 16 residues. In germline, CDR1 is MNHEY, CDR2 SMNVEV (reference sequence). With 5 bases removed from V and 0 bases from J, the gap between germline ends came to 14 bases. The CDR3 protein is CASSLGAPSSYNEQFF. DNA for the CDR3: TGTGCCAGCAGTCTGGGGGCGCCGAGCTCCTACAATGAGCAGTTCTTC.

As to this clonotype: Sequence at one end of the junction differs from germline and may be a read error. The chain carries TRBV12-3 or TRBV12-4 and TRBJ2-1; D unresolved. The CDR3 has 13 amino acids. CDR3 region: CVSSWLGNNEQFF. CDR3 coding DNA: TGTGTCAGCAGTTGGTTGGGGAACAATGAGCAGTTCTTC.

The CDR3 here is CSVDARGYNNEQFF. The DNA for the CDR3 is TGCAGCGTTGACGCCAGGGGATACAACAATGAGCAGTTCTTC. V gene TRBV29-1 combines with J gene TRBJ2-1; a possible D gene is TRBD1 (6 bases). In germline, CDR1 is SQVTM, CDR2 ANQGSEA. V dropped 3 bases and J dropped 5 bases, with 14 bases sitting between them. This CDR3 has 14 amino acids.

This chain joins TRBV12-3 or TRBV12-4 and TRBJ2-7; D may be TRBD1 (6 bases). Trimming pared 4 bases from V and 6 bases from J, leaving 13 bases between. The CDR3 runs 13 residues. The CDR3, as DNA: TGTGCCAGCAGTTCATCTAGGACAGTCGAGCAGTACGTC. Protein: CASSSSRTVEQYV.

As to this clonotype: In this CDR3 the conserved last residue, phenylalanine or tryptophan, is missing, so a read error is likely. The genes are TRBV2 and TRBJ1-1, with 9 bases that match TRBD1. The CDR3 length is 14 residues. The germline V gene has CDR1 SNHLY and CDR2 FYNNEI. V lost 8 bases and J lost 5; bases outside the gene matches: 9. The DNA for the CDR3 is TGTGCCAGCGGCCGCAGACAGGGGGAAACTGAAGCTTTCTCT. As protein: CASGRRQGETEAFS.

The chain carries TRBV7-6 and TRBJ2-3; unclear D gene. Germline V gives CDR1 SGHVS, CDR2 FNYEAQ. CDR3 length: 16 residues. V was trimmed by 2 bases and J by 1 base, leaving 13 bases between them. The CDR3 protein is CASSLRGYRGTDTQYF. The CDR3 DNA follows: TGTGCCAGCAGCTTACGTGGTTACCGGGGCACAGATACGCAGTATTTT.

The chain uses TRBV10-3 and TRBJ1-2; 7 positions agree with TRBD1. This CDR3 comprises 15 residues. The germline gives CDR1 ENHRY, CDR2 SYGVKD. The trim removed 6 bases at V and 2 bases at J, leaving 9 bases unmatched. CDR3 loop: CAIREGTEKNYGYTF. CDR3 in DNA: TGTGCCATCAGAGAAGGGACAGAAAAGAACTATGGCTACACCTTC.

V usage is TRBV27 and J usage is TRBJ2-3; D perhaps matches TRBD2 (6 bases). The CDR3 spans 15 residues. Germline-derived CDR1 and CDR2 are MNHEY and SMNVEV (reference sequence). Between the trimmed V and J ends, which lost 3 bases and 6 bases, there was a span of 16 bases. The CDR3 DNA follows: TGTGCCAGCAGTTTGCCTAGCGCCGGATGGGATACGCAGTATTTT. Translation: CASSLPSAGWDTQYF.

This clonotype was counted at least ten times. V gene TRBV7-2 combines with J gene TRBJ2-2; D remains unclear. Trimming removed 4 bases from V and 2 bases from J, with 8 bases in between. The germline V gene has CDR1 SGHTA and CDR2 FQGNSA. This CDR3 spans 14 amino acids. This CDR3 reads CASSYDSNTGELFF. The CDR3 bases are TGTGCCAGCAGCTATGACTCTAACACCGGGGAGCTGTTTTTT.